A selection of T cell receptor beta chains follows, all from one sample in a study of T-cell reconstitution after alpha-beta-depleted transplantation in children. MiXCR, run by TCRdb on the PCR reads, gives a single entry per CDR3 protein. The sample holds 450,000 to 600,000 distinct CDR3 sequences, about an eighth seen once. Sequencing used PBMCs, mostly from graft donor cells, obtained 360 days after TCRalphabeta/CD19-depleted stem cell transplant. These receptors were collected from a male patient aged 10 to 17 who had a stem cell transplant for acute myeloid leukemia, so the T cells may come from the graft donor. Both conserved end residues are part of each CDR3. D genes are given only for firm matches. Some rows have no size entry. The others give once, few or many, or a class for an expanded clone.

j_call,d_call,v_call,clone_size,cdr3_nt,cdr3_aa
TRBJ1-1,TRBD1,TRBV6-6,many,TGTGCCAGCAGTTCTAATTTCCAAACAGGGGGTGCTTCAGTGGGAGTGAACACTGAAGCTTTCTTT,CASSSNFQTGGASVGVNTEAFF
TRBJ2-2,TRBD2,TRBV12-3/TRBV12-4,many,TGTGCCAGCAGTTCGTTTATTTCGGCGGGAGGGAGCACCGGGGAGCTGTTTTTT,CASSSFISAGGSTGELFF
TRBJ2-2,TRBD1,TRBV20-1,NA,TGCATTGCTAGAGATGGGACAGGGGCGAACACCGGGGAGCTGTTTTTT,CIARDGTGANTGELFF
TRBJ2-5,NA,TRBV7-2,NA,TGTGCCAGCAGCTTAGGGTCAGGGTCGAACCAAGAGACCCAGTACTTC,CASSLGSGSNQETQYF
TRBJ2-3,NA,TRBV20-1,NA,TGCAGTGCTTCGCCGGGACCCAGCACAGATACGCAGTATTTT,CSASPGPSTDTQYF
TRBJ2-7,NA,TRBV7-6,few,TGTGCCAGCAGCTCTATAGGTTGGGCAGGGGGGCACGAGCAGTACTTC,CASSSIGWAGGHEQYF
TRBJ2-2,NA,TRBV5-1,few,TGCGCCAGCAGCTTGGATCCGGGGACGAACACCGGGGAGCTGTTTTTT,CASSLDPGTNTGELFF
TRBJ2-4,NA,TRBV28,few,TGTGCCAGCAGTCAACCGTTCGGACAGAAAAACATTCAGTACTTC,CASSQPFGQKNIQYF
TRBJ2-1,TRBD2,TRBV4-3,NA,TGCGCCAGCAGCCGACCCGGGACTAGCGGGAGTGATGAGCAGTTCTTC,CASSRPGTSGSDEQFF
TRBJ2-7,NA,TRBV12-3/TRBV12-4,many,TGTGCCAGCAGTGAATGGGACGAGCAGTACTTC,CASSEWDEQYF
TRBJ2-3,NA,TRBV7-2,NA,TGTGCCAGCAGCTTAGAAGGCCAGGCCCAAGATACGCAGTATTTT,CASSLEGQAQDTQYF
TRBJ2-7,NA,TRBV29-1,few,TGCAGCGTTGAACTCGCGGGGGACACCTCCTACGAGCAGTACTTC,CSVELAGDTSYEQYF
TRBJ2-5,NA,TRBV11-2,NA,TGTGCCAGCAGCTCCGGGGTAAAGACCCAGTACTTC,CASSSGVKTQYF
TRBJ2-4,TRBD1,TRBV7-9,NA,TGTGCCAGCAGCTCCGACAGGGGAGGAGAGATAATTCAGTACTTC,CASSSDRGGEIIQYF
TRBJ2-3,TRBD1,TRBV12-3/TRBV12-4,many,TGTGCCAGCAGTTTCCCTCTTCTTCAGGGGGTGACAGATACGCAGTATTTT,CASSFPLLQGVTDTQYF
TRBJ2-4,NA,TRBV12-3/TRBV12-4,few,TGTGCCAGCAGCCGGGGACGACTCTGGAACATTCAGTACTTC,CASSRGRLWNIQYF
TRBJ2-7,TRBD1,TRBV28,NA,TGTGCCAGCAGTTTTGGCACGGGTTTTACGGACAGGGCCTTGCTCCAGCAGTACTTC,CASSFGTGFTDRALLQQYF
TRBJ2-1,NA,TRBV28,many,TGTGCCAGCAGTCCAGACTTGGGCTCCTACAATGAGCAGTTCTTC,CASSPDLGSYNEQFF
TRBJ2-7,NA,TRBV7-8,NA,TGTGCCAGCAGCTCACAGGGAAGAATCGACGAGCAGTACTTC,CASSSQGRIDEQYF
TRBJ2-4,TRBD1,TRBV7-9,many,TGTGCCAGCAGCCCGACGGGACAGGGGGCGTTTGCCAAAAACATTCAGTACTTC,CASSPTGQGAFAKNIQYF
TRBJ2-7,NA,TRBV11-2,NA,TGTGCCAGCAGCTTATGGGGACAAGGCGGGGCAGTCGTAACCTCCGAGCAGTACTTC,CASSLWGQGGAVVTSEQYF
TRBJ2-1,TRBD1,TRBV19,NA,TGTGCCAGTAGTACGGGACAGGGGGGCTACAATGAGCAGTTCTTC,CASSTGQGGYNEQFF
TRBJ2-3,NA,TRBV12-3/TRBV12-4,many,TGTGCCACACAGCGCACAGATACGCAGTATTTT,CATQRTDTQYF
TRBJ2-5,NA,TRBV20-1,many,TGCAGTGCTCTTAGACAGGATGGGGGGGAGACCCAGTACTTC,CSALRQDGGETQYF
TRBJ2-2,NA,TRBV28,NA,TGTGCCAGCAGTCCATTCCTGAAGTTTACGAACACCGGGGAGCTGTTTTTT,CASSPFLKFTNTGELFF
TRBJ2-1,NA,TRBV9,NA,TGTGCCAGCAGCACAAGGGGGACAAAATGGCCCAATCAGGATGAGCAGTTCTTC,CASSTRGTKWPNQDEQFF
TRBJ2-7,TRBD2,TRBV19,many,TGTGCCAGTAGTTCCGGGACTAGCGGGTTCTTAACCTACGAGCAGTACTTC,CASSSGTSGFLTYEQYF
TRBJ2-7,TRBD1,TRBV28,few,TGTGCCAGCAGCGGGACAGGGCCAGACCTGTACGAGCAGTACTTC,CASSGTGPDLYEQYF
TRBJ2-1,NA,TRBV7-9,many,TGTGCCAGCGTAAATAACCTCCAGGCGAACAATGAGCAGTTCTTC,CASVNNLQANNEQFF
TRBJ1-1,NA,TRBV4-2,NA,TGTGCCAGCAGCCAAGACACGGGGAGCACTGAAGCTTTCTTT,CASSQDTGSTEAFF
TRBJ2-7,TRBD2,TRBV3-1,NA,TGTGCCAGCAGCCATACACGTTTAGCGCGGGAGCGTGTCGAGCAGTACTTC,CASSHTRLARERVEQYF
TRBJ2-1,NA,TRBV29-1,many,TGCAGCGTCCGAGAGGGGGACCTACAATGGGAGCAGTTCTTC,CSVREGDLQWEQFF
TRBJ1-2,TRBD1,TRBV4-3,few,TGCGCCAGCAGCCACCGGGACAGGGGGGCCTATGGCTACACCTTC,CASSHRDRGAYGYTF
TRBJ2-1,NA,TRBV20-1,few,TGCAGTGCTAGACCGAGCGGTCCCGCCTACAATGAGCAGTTCTTC,CSARPSGPAYNEQFF
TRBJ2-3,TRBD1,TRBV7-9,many,TGTGCCAGCAGGTGGACAGGAACTAGGAGTACGCAGTATTTT,CASRWTGTRSTQYF
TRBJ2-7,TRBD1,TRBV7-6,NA,TGTGCCAGCAGCCCCTACGACAGGGGGCACGAGCAGTACTTC,CASSPYDRGHEQYF
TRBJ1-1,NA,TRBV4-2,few,TGTGCCAGCAGCCAAGTTGAGCCGGGGGCGGTTACTGAAGCTTTCTTT,CASSQVEPGAVTEAFF
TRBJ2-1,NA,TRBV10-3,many,TGTGCCATCGGAACCCAAAGTGAGCAGTTCTTC,CAIGTQSEQFF
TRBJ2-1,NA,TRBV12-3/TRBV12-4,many,TGTGCCAGCAGTTTAAGTTGGGTGGGGAATGAGCAGTTCTTC,CASSLSWVGNEQFF
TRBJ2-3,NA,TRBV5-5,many,TGTGCCAGCAGCTACGACGGATATACGCAGTATTTT,CASSYDGYTQYF
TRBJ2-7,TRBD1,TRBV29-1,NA,TGCAGCGGGTTGACAGGGAGCTCCTACGAGCAGTACTTC,CSGLTGSSYEQYF
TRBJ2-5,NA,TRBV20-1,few,TGCAGTGCTAGACTGGGGACCCAGTACTTC,CSARLGTQYF